The following is a TCR beta chain sequence with its context. What it binds is not known. This sample was taken from a study of beta chain features in type 1 diabetes. Expressed TCRB transcripts were sequenced after all isolated RNA was converted to cDNA. The table came from immunoSEQ multiplex PCR; TCRdb's copy has only in-frame clones and leaves some out. In the table there are around 600,000 clones, 9.5% to 15% of which are singletons. This CDR3 spans 12 amino acids. Germline CDR1 and CDR2: SGDLS and YYNGEE. Trimming removed 4 bases at V and 7 bases at J, with 12 bases between. It was one heparinised blood draw, averaging about 116 mL, that each donor gave. Whole-study results and caveats: Within each of all four CD4+ subsets, Type 1 diabetes patients had TCRB CDR3s that were moderately but significantly shorter.

The V gene is TRBV9, the J gene TRBJ2-7; D perhaps matches TRBD1 (5 bases). Material for sequencing was naive CD4+ T cells from blood. The TCR sequence derives from a man aged 25 to 40 with type 1 diabetes. For the CDR3, the DNA is TGTGCCAGCAGCCCCCCAGGGAAAGAGCAGTACTTC. This sequence encodes CASSPPGKEQYF. Together with reference TRBV9 and TRBJ2-7, the CDR3 gives the full variable domain: DSGVTQTPKHLITATGQRVTLRCSPRSGDLSVYWYQQSLDQGLQFLIQYYNGEERAKGNILERFSAQQFPDLHSELNLSSLELGDSALYFCASSPPGKEQYFGPGTRLTVT.